The 22 T cell receptor beta chains given below trace back to one sample, sequenced in a study of beta chain features in type 1 diabetes listed by TCRdb under 2018. What the research found in general, with its limitations: A moderate but significant shortening of TCRB CDR3 length was observed in type 1 diabetes patients in all four CD4+ subsets.

Receptors were amplified or captured by the immunoSEQ multiplex PCR assay. The High Capacity cDNA Reverse Transcription Kit was used to reverse transcribe all of the isolated RNA, meaning that expressed TCRB transcripts were what got sequenced. TCRdb limited this immuneACCESS table to in-frame rearrangements with V and J called. A share of clones is missing; checked studies link under half to unresolved V genes, and the rest is unexplained. This sample has 640,000 or so clones in its table, and around an eighth of those were observed once. The top ten hold 0.022% of the sample. No antigens are known for them. Sample: naive CD4+ T cells from blood. The cell subset or site label for this specimen denotes: true naive CD4+ T cells. These receptors were obtained from a man between 18 and 35 years old with type 1 diabetes.

Notes on this clone: Other DNA sequences in this specimen translate into the identical CDR3. The chain carries TRBV7-9 and TRBJ1-1; D not resolved. The V end lost 3 bases, the J end lost 2 bases, and 7 bases lay between the germline ends. CDR3 length: 13 residues. The germline V gene encodes CDR1 SEHNR and CDR2 FQNEAQ (reference sequence). In DNA, the CDR3 is TGTGCCAGCAGCTTCCAGGAAAACACTGAAGCTTTCTTT. Its translation: CASSFQENTEAFF.

This sequence joins TRBV14 and TRBJ2-7; the D is unclear. Germline values: CDR1 SGHDN, CDR2 FVKESK. This CDR3 contains 13 residues. Trimming cost V 4 bases and J 4 bases, with 11 bases left between them. The CDR3, as DNA: TGTGCCAGCAGCCCACTCCGCTCGTACGAGCAGTACTTC. Its protein product is CASSPLRSYEQYF.

This clone was seen a few times. The chain employs TRBV7-2 and TRBJ2-1; either TRBD1 or TRBD2 may supply D (5 bases each). Trimming pared 2 bases from V and 3 bases from J, leaving 11 bases between. Germline assignment: CDR1 SGHTA and CDR2 FQGNSA. This CDR3 is 15 amino acids long. The DNA for the CDR3 is TGTGCCAGCAGCTTAATTGGGACGGACTACAATGAGCAGTTCTTC. It translates to CASSLIGTDYNEQFF.

This chain connects TRBV4-1 to TRBJ1-3, with 7 bases aligning to TRBD1. V was clipped by 2 bases and J by 0 bases; unmatched bases: 10. The germline gives CDR1 MGHRA, CDR2 YSYEKL. The CDR3 contains 18 residues. CDR3 coding DNA: TGCGCCAGCAGCCAACCGGGACAGCCGGAACGCTCTGGAAACACCATATATTTT. It yields the protein CASSQPGQPERSGNTIYF.

There are a few counts of this clone. This chain joins TRBV30 and TRBJ2-5; no definite D call. Germline CDR1 and CDR2: GTSNPN and SVGIG (reference sequence). The V and J ends lost 3 bases and 5 bases respectively, with 7 bases between them. The CDR3 spans 11 residues. CDR3 bases: TGTGCCTGGAGGGCCCCGGAGACCCAGTACTTC. Amino acids: CAWRAPETQYF.

In its sample, this clone was seen once. The V call is TRBV28, the J call TRBJ1-2; maybe TRBD1 (5 bases). V lost 3 bases and J 8 bases, leaving 10 bases between the germline ends. The length of the CDR3 is 12 residues. Germline CDR1 and CDR2: MDHEN and SYDVKM. The DNA of the CDR3 is TGTGCCAGCAGTTTTGCAGGGCGAGGCTACACCTTC. Residues: CASSFAGRGYTF.

The rearrangement links TRBV20-1 to TRBJ1-1; D is uncertain. The V and J ends lost 6 bases and 10 bases respectively, with 12 bases between them. The CDR3 contains 10 residues. The V gene's germline CDR1 is DFQATT and CDR2 SNEGSKA (reference sequence). The CDR3 loop is CSAFRPPAFF. As DNA, the CDR3 is TGCAGTGCGTTTCGGCCGCCAGCTTTCTTT.

This chain joins TRBV7-9 and TRBJ1-2; D unclear. The V gene's germline CDR1 is SEHNR and CDR2 FQNEAQ (reference sequence). The CDR3 sequence is 13 residues long. The V end lost 2 bases, the J end lost 6 bases, and 10 bases lay between the germline ends. The DNA for the CDR3 is TGTGCCAGCAGCTTAACTTCGACGGATGGCTACACCTTC. It encodes CASSLTSTDGYTF.

This clone was seen more than once but under ten times. The chain is built from TRBV7-9 and TRBJ2-1; 8 bases match TRBD2. Germline values: CDR1 SEHNR, CDR2 FQNEAQ (reference sequence). Losses at the gene ends were 0 bases for V and 3 bases for J; bases not matched to a gene: 4. This CDR3 is built from 16 residues. The CDR3 loop is CASSLATSGGYNEQFF. DNA of the CDR3: TGTGCCAGCAGCTTAGCAACAAGCGGGGGCTACAATGAGCAGTTCTTC.

This clone was seen more than once but under ten times. The chain combines TRBV11-3 with TRBJ2-7; D call uncertain. Germline V lookup: CDR1 SGHNT, CDR2 YENEEA. Trimming cost V 4 bases and J 3 bases, with 13 bases left between them. The CDR3 consists of 14 residues. CDR3: CASSSNPPDYEQYF. As DNA, the CDR3 is TGTGCCAGCAGCTCAAACCCACCGGACTACGAGCAGTACTTC.

This clone turned up a few times. The chain has TRBV5-1 and TRBJ2-5, with D maybe TRBD2 (5 bases). V shed 7 bases and J shed 2 bases, with 12 bases lying between them. The length of the CDR3 is 13 residues. CDR1 and CDR2 (germline): SGHRS, YFSETQ. The CDR3 loop reads CASALAIQETQYF. In nucleotides, the CDR3 is TGCGCCAGCGCGTTAGCGATTCAAGAGACCCAGTACTTC.

This clone showed up just a few times. The chain links TRBV9 to TRBJ1-6, with no clear D. Trimming left V 1 base short and J 9 bases short, with 17 bases between. In germline, CDR1 is SGDLS, CDR2 YYNGEE. This CDR3 has 16 amino acids. CDR3 sequence reads: CASSVFSTEPSSPLHF. In DNA form, the CDR3 reads TGTGCCAGCAGCGTATTCTCGACGGAGCCAAGTTCACCCCTCCACTTT.

The chain combines TRBV6-1 with TRBJ1-1; D is possibly TRBD1 (5 bases). CDR1 and CDR2 (germline): MNHNS, SASEGT. The CDR3 spans 17 residues. V lost 1 base and J lost 1, with 16 bases in between. In DNA form, the CDR3 reads TGTGCCAGCAGTGAAGGTATCCGACCGACAGAGAACACTGAAGCTTTCTTT. This sequence encodes CASSEGIRPTENTEAFF.

The chain couples TRBV29-1 to TRBJ2-7; perhaps TRBD2 as D (6 bases). Trimming cost V 4 bases and J 2 bases, with 12 bases left between them. Germline loops: CDR1 SQVTM, CDR2 ANQGSEA. The CDR3 extends over 13 amino acids. The CDR3 is CSVGLAPAYEQYF. The CDR3, as DNA: TGCAGCGTTGGCCTAGCGCCCGCCTACGAGCAGTACTTC.

The V gene is TRBV5-1, the J gene TRBJ2-5, with TRBD1 as a possible D gene (6 bases). The V gene lost 6 bases and the J gene lost 3 bases, with 6 bases spanning the gap. CDR3 length: 11 residues. CDR1 is SGHRS, CDR2 YFSETQ, per germline. The CDR3 loop is CASKGEETQYF. The CDR3 DNA follows: TGCGCCAGCAAGGGGGAAGAGACCCAGTACTTC. Full variable domain (rest looked up from reference TRBV5-1 and TRBJ2-5): KAGVTQTPRYLIKTRGQQVTLSCSPISGHRSVSWYQQTPGQGLQFLFEYFSETQRNKGNFPGRFSGRQFSNSRSEMNVSTLELGDSALYLCASKGEETQYFGPGTRLLVL.

This clone was observed a few times. V usage is TRBV6-5 and J usage is TRBJ1-5, with TRBD1 identical over 9 bases. J lost 5 bases, V lost 7 bases, and 6 bases had no gene match. This CDR3 has 14 residues. Germline values: CDR1 MNHEY, CDR2 SVGAGI. The CDR3 DNA sequence: TGTGCCAGCAAATCGGGACAGGGCTATCAGCCCCAGCATTTT. This translates into CASKSGQGYQPQHF.

The chain has TRBV7-2 and TRBJ2-7; a possible D gene is TRBD2 (5 bases). The CDR3 contains 13 residues. Trimming cost V 7 bases and J 2 bases, with 12 bases left between them. The germline V gene has CDR1 SGHTA and CDR2 FQGNSA. CDR3 DNA: TGTGCCAGCACCTGGGGAGCTACCTACGAGCAGTACTTC. Translating gives CASTWGATYEQYF.

In this sample, this clone turned up a few times. This CDR3 is also generated by other DNA sequences in the sample. CDR3 sequence reads: CAISEGQETQYF. The CDR3, as DNA: TGTGCCATCAGTGAGGGCCAAGAGACCCAGTACTTC. The chain combines TRBV10-3 with TRBJ2-5, with D unresolved. Germline CDR1 reads ENHRY; CDR2 reads SYGVKD. V dropped 2 bases and J dropped 1 base, with 2 bases sitting between them. The CDR3 is 12 amino acids.

This chain links TRBV4-1 with TRBJ1-1, with D maybe TRBD1 (6 bases). V lost 3 bases to trimming and J lost 5 bases, with 16 bases between them. The CDR3 sequence is 15 residues long. Germline V CDR1 and CDR2: MGHRA, YSYEKL. DNA of the CDR3: TGCGCCAGCAGCCACACCTACAGGGAAAGGACTGAAGCTTTCTTT. This gives the protein CASSHTYRERTEAFF.

The chain uses TRBV7-2 and TRBJ2-3; D is ambiguous. From germline, CDR1 is SGHTA and CDR2 FQGNSA. The CDR3 has 13 amino acids. Trimming stripped 5 bases from V and 3 bases from J, with 9 bases between. CDR3 bases: TGTGCCAGCAGCCCGAGGCCTACAGATACGCAGTATTTT. Protein product: CASSPRPTDTQYF.

This clone came up a few times. V is TRBV29-1 and J is TRBJ2-1, with 8 positions matching TRBD2. The V and J ends lost 4 bases and 0 bases, in that order; junction bases with no gene match: 5. The germline CDR1 and CDR2 sequences are SQVTM and ANQGSEA. The CDR3 sequence is 15 residues long. The CDR3 loop reads CSVARGVSSYNEQFF. The CDR3 bases are TGCAGCGTTGCGCGGGGGGTTAGCTCCTACAATGAGCAGTTCTTC.

This clone was seen a few times. The CDR3 DNA reads TGTGCCAGCAGCCGTATTCCCAGCCTGAGCAATCAGCCCCAGCATTTT. It specifies CASSRIPSLSNQPQHF. The genes are TRBV28 and TRBJ1-5; D is uncertain. This CDR3 region has 16 residues. Germline V CDR1 and CDR2: MDHEN, SYDVKM. Trimming stripped 6 bases from V and 1 base from J, with 16 bases between. Full variable domain (missing parts from reference TRBV28 and TRBJ1-5): DVKVTQSSRYLVKRTGEKVFLECVQDMDHENMFWYRQDPGLGLRLIYFSYDVKMKEKGDIPEGYSVSREKKERFSLILESASTNQTSMYLCASSRIPSLSNQPQHFGDGTRLSIL.